These T cell receptor beta chains were read from a single sample in a study of control samples from healthy donors and cancer patients. TCRdb keeps only in-frame clones here, not all; method: immunoSEQ multiplex PCR. In the table there are about 73,000 clones, around 94% of which are singletons. The material sequenced was blood. These receptors were obtained from a woman aged 40-49 years in good health. The CDR3 runs from the conserved cysteine through the conserved F or W. The D gene is left open where the match is weak. Only some rows state a clone size, as once, few, many or a class for expanded clones.

DNA	CDR3	D	size	V	J
TGCGCCAGCAGCGGACCAGGGGTAACTAACTATGGCTACACCTTC	CASSGPGVTNYGYTF	NA	NA	TRBV5-1	TRBJ1-2
TGTGCCAGCAGCCTAAGGAGGGATGGCTACACCTTC	CASSLRRDGYTF	NA	once	TRBV5-6	TRBJ1-2
TGTGCCAGCTCGCAGGACAGGGATATCTCCTACGAGCAGTACTTC	CASSQDRDISYEQYF	TRBD1	once	TRBV18	TRBJ2-7
TGTGCCAGCAGCTCGCCCTTGACTAGCGGGGGGGCGAATGAGCAGTTCTTC	CASSSPLTSGGANEQFF	TRBD2	NA	TRBV7-2	TRBJ2-1
TGTGCCAGCGGGCATCCCGTGGGTGAGCAGTTCTTC	CASGHPVGEQFF	NA	once	TRBV6-5	TRBJ2-1
TGTGCCAGCAGTTTTGGGGACTTAGGGAATTCACCCCTCCACTTT	CASSFGDLGNSPLHF	NA	NA	TRBV27	TRBJ1-6
TGTGCCATCATGAGTTCAGACTTTTCCTACGAGCAGTACTTC	CAIMSSDFSYEQYF	NA	NA	TRBV10-3	TRBJ2-7
TGCGCCAGCACCCCGACTAGCGGGAAGTGGGAGACCCAGTACTTC	CASTPTSGKWETQYF	TRBD2	NA	TRBV10-2	TRBJ2-5
TGCGCCAGCAGCCAGGGAAGGGGTACTGAAGCTTTCTTT	CASSQGRGTEAFF	NA	once	TRBV4-1	TRBJ1-1
TGTGCCAGCAGCTTAGTTCCCGACAAGACCTACGAGCAGTACTTC	CASSLVPDKTYEQYF	NA	NA	TRBV11-2	TRBJ2-7
TGTGCCAGTAGTACCTGGGGGGACTATGGCTACACCTTC	CASSTWGDYGYTF	NA	NA	TRBV19	TRBJ1-2
TGTGCCAGTTCCGGGTCCTCTGGAAACACCATATATTTT	CASSGSSGNTIYF	NA	NA	TRBV9	TRBJ1-3
TGTGCCACCAGTGTCGGAGGGGCAGGACAGGTCATGGAGACCCAGTACTTC	CATSVGGAGQVMETQYF	NA	NA	TRBV24-1	TRBJ2-5
TGTGCCAGCAGCCCCGGTCCCGGCGTCGGGCCATCTGGCTACACCTTC	CASSPGPGVGPSGYTF	NA	NA	TRBV5-8	TRBJ1-2
TGTGCCAGCAGTTTTGGAAGGGGCAATCAGCCCCAGCATTTT	CASSFGRGNQPQHF	NA	NA	TRBV28	TRBJ1-5
TGCGCCAGCAGCCGTATGGGAACGTCCGGGGCAGATACGCAGTATTTT	CASSRMGTSGADTQYF	NA	NA	TRBV5-1	TRBJ2-3
TGTGCCAGCAGCCAAGGACAGCTCGCCCCTGGAAACACCATATATTTT	CASSQGQLAPGNTIYF	NA	NA	TRBV3-1/TRBV3-2	TRBJ1-3
TGTGCCAGCAGCTTCGGGAGAGGGGGGAGCTATGGCTACACCTTC	CASSFGRGGSYGYTF	NA	NA	TRBV7-9	TRBJ1-2
TGTGCCAGCAGAAATGGGGCTACCACAGATACGCAGTATTTT	CASRNGATTDTQYF	NA	NA	TRBV5-5	TRBJ2-3
TGTGCCAGCAGTTACGTCAGGGGCCATCGCTACAATGAGCAGTTCTTC	CASSYVRGHRYNEQFF	NA	once	TRBV6-2/TRBV6-3	TRBJ2-1
TGTGCCAGCAGTCTGGGTACTCCCAATGAGCAGTTCTTC	CASSLGTPNEQFF	NA	NA	TRBV12-3/TRBV12-4	TRBJ2-1
TGTGCCAGCAGGGGACAGGGGGCACTTTACTTC	CASRGQGALYF	TRBD1	once	TRBV6-4	TRBJ2-7
TGTGCCTTTCGAAGGGGGCGGGACTCCTACGAGCAGTACTTC	CAFRRGRDSYEQYF	NA	NA	TRBV30	TRBJ2-7
TGTGCCAGCAAGGGGTTCACTGAAGCTTTCTTT	CASKGFTEAFF	NA	NA	TRBV6-5	TRBJ1-1
TGTGCCAGCGGGAACCGCTACACAGAAGATACGCAGTATTTT	CASGNRYTEDTQYF	NA	NA	TRBV6-5	TRBJ2-3
TGTGCCAGCAGTTACTCTTACTCGGGATATGGCTACACCTTC	CASSYSYSGYGYTF	NA	NA	TRBV6-5	TRBJ1-2
TGTGCCAGCAGCTTAGCGCCAGGGAAGTACAATGAGCAGTTCTTC	CASSLAPGKYNEQFF	NA	NA	TRBV7-8	TRBJ2-1
TGTGCCAGCAGAAGTTCCGGGACAGGGTGTTTT	CASRSSGTGCF	TRBD1	NA	TRBV7-9	TRBJ1-3
TGTGCCAGCAGCCAAGAAGTCAGGTCCTACGAGCAGTACTTC	CASSQEVRSYEQYF	NA	NA	TRBV3-1/TRBV3-2	TRBJ2-7
TGTGCCAGCAGCGAAATCGAGAACACTGAAGCTTTCTTT	CASSEIENTEAFF	NA	NA	TRBV9	TRBJ1-1
TGTGCCAGCAGCCCGACAGAGCTACTATACGAGCAGTACTTC	CASSPTELLYEQYF	NA	NA	TRBV6-5	TRBJ2-7
TGTGCCACCAGTGATTTTTCCTCTAACTATGGCTACACCTTC	CATSDFSSNYGYTF	NA	once	TRBV24-1	TRBJ1-2
TGCGCCAGCCGACTAGCGGGAGAAGATACGCAGTATTTT	CASRLAGEDTQYF	TRBD2	NA	TRBV10-1	TRBJ2-3
TGTGCCAGCAGCCCTCGGACAGGGATCACAGATACGCAGTATTTT	CASSPRTGITDTQYF	TRBD1	NA	TRBV7-2	TRBJ2-3
TGTGCCAGCTCACCGGGGAGGGAGGATGGCTACACCTTC	CASSPGREDGYTF	NA	NA	TRBV18	TRBJ1-2
TGTGCCAGCAGCCGCGGCGAGGGTGGTCAGCCCCAGCATTTT	CASSRGEGGQPQHF	NA	few	TRBV4-2	TRBJ1-5
TGTGCCAGCAGTTATCAGGGAATCTACACTGAAGCTTTCTTT	CASSYQGIYTEAFF	NA	NA	TRBV6-2/TRBV6-3	TRBJ1-1
TGTGCCACCAGCATGGAGGGTCGAAATCAGCCCCAGCATTTT	CATSMEGRNQPQHF	NA	NA	TRBV15	TRBJ1-5
TGCGCCAGCAGCTTGGCCACAATGGATGGCTACACCTTC	CASSLATMDGYTF	NA	once	TRBV5-1	TRBJ1-2
TGCGCCAGCAGCTTGGAGGGTAAAAACATTCAGTACTTC	CASSLEGKNIQYF	NA	NA	TRBV5-1	TRBJ2-4
TGTGCCAGCAGTTACTCGGCTAGTAACGAGCAGTACTTC	CASSYSASNEQYF	NA	NA	TRBV6-6	TRBJ2-7
TGTGCCAGCAGCGCCGGGGGGGAGGGCACAGATACGCAGTATTTT	CASSAGGEGTDTQYF	TRBD2	NA	TRBV7-9	TRBJ2-3
TGCGCCAGCAGTGAGGGGGGGCTCCAGAACACTGAAGCTTTCTTT	CASSEGGLQNTEAFF	NA	NA	TRBV10-2	TRBJ1-1
TGCGCCAGCAGCTTGAGCCAGGGGTCTTACACTGAAGCTTTCTTT	CASSLSQGSYTEAFF	NA	NA	TRBV5-1	TRBJ1-1
TGTGCCAGCAGTGAGACAGCAGGGGCCACCTACGAGCAGTACTTC	CASSETAGATYEQYF	NA	NA	TRBV2	TRBJ2-7
TGTGCCAGCAGCTTAACGGGAGATGAGCAGTTCTTC	CASSLTGDEQFF	NA	NA	TRBV7-3	TRBJ2-1
TGTGCCAGCAGCCGACTAGCGGGGGGGCCGGGAGATACGCAGTATTTT	CASSRLAGGPGDTQYF	TRBD2	NA	TRBV28	TRBJ2-3